This T cell receptor beta chain was captured in a study of control samples from healthy donors and cancer patients. The V end lost 5 bases, the J end lost 9 bases, and 20 bases lay between the germline ends. The CDR3 extends over 15 amino acids. Germline V gene lookup returns CDR1 MNHNY and CDR2 SVGAGI (reference sequence). Clones were read by immunoSEQ multiplex PCR, and TCRdb kept only the in-frame ones, dropping some. Among roughly 88,000 clones listed, 80% to 95% were seen once. Sequencing input: blood. V gene TRBV6-6 combines with J gene TRBJ2-1; D remains unclear. The sequence came from a young woman in good health. CDR3 region: CASSTRKLSPGEQFF. CDR3 bases: TGTGCCAGCAGTACTCGAAAGTTATCCCCCGGTGAGCAGTTCTTC.